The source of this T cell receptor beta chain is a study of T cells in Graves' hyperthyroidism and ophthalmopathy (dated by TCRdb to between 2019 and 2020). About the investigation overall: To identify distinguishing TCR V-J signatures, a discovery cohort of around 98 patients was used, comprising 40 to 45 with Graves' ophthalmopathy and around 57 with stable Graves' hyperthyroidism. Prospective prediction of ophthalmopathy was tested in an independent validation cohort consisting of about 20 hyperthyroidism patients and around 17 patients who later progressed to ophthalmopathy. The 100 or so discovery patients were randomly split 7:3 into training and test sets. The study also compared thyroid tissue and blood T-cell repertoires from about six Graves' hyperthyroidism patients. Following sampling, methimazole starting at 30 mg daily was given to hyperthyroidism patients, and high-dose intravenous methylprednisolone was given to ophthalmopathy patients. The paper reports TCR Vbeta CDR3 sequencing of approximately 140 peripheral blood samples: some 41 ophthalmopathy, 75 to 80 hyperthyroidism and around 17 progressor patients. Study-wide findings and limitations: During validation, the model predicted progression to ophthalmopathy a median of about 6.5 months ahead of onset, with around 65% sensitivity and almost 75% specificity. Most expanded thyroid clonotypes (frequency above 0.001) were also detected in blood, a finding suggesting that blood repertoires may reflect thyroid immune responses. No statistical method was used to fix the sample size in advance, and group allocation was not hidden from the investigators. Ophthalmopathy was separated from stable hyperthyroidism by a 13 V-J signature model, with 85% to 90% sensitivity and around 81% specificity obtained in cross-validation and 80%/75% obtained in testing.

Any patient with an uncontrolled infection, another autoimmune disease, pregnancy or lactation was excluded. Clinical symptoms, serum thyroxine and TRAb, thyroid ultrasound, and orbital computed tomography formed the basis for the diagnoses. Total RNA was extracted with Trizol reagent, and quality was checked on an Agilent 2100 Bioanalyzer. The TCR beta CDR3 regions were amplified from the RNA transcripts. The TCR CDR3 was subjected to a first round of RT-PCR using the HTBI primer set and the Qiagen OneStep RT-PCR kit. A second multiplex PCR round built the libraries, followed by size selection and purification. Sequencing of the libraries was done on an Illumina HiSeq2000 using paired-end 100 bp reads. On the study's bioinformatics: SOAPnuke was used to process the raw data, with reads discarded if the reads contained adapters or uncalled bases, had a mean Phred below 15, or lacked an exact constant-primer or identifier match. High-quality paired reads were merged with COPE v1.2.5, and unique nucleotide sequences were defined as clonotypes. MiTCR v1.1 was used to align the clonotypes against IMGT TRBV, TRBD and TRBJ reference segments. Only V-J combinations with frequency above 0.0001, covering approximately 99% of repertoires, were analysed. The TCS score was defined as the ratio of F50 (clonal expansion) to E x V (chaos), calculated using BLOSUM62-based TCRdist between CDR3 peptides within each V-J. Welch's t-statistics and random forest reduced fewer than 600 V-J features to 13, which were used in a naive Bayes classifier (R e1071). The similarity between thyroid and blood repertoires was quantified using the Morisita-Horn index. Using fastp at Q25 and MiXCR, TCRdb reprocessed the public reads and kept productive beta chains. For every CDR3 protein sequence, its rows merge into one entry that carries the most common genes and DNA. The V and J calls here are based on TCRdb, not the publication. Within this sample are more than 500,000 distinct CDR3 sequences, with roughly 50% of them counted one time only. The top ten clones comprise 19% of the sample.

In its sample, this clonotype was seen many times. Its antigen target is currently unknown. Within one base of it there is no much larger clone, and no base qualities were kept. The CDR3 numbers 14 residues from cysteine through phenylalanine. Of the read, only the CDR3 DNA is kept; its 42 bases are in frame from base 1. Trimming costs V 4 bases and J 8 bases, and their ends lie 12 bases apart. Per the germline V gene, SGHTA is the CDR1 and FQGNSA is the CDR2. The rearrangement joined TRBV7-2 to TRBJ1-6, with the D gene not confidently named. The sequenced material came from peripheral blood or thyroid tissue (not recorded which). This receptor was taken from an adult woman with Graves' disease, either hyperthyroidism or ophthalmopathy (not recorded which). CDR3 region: CASSSIVGDSPLHF. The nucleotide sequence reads TGTGCCAGCAGCTCGATAGTTGGAGATTCACCCCTCCACTTT.